This T cell receptor beta chain derives from a study of T cell responses to AZD1222 COVID-19 vaccine (dated by TCRdb to the early 2020s). In terms of the full investigation: A total of 233 trial participants underwent TCR sequencing, of whom nearly 210 had received two doses of AZD1222 and 26 had received two doses of the MenACWY control vaccine. Trial participants were enrolled into age subgroups of 18-55, 56-69 and 70-plus years, which contained 148, 28 and 57 TCR-sequenced participants, respectively.

As for this clone: The antigen it binds to is not known. Base qualities are not recorded, but no much larger clone differs from it by a single base.

The CDR3 regions of human TCRbeta chains were analyzed by immunosequencing. Per the authors' processing: TCRs in the repertoires were compared against a reference library of SARS-CoV-2-specific TCRs that had been generated with the MIRA antigen-specificity platform. Breadth meant the fraction of unique TCRs that were SARS-CoV-2-associated, whereas depth meant the fraction of total T cells that were SARS-CoV-2-associated. Using the MIRA data, every spike-specific TCR was mapped to the spike region that the TCR reacted to and assigned to either a CD4 or a CD8 class. Log10-transformed breadth and depth values were compared by one-way ANOVA with Sidak's multiple comparisons tests. Held by TCRdb, this immuneACCESS table contains in-frame sequences only and omits some clones. Under half of the omission traces to an unresolved V gene where checked; the cause of the rest is unknown. The V and J calls and clone size are taken from that table; D and trimming were inferred from the DNA. This sample lists about 270,000 clones; around 93% were detected once. The ten largest account for around 0.58% of the sample.

Including cysteine and phenylalanine, the CDR3 has 16 amino acids. Only the CDR3 part of the read is kept: 48 bases, read in frame from the first base. CDR1 and CDR2, looked up from the germline V gene (reference sequence), are MNHEY and SMNVEV. Unmatched junction bases come to 7, with V trimmed by 0 bases and J by 4 bases. What the research found in general, with its limitations: CD4 TCRs associated with the vaccine covered the entire spike protein, and the dominant responses were in regions 160-218 and 743-854. No day 14 peak-response samples were available, so repertoires were characterized only after the peak T cell response. Participants were mostly white British and included more females than males, and it was suggested by the authors that clonal diversity may have been underestimated. Reportedly, close to half of the unique spike-specific TCRs recognized epitopes lying outside the regions that are mutated in the B.1.351 and B.1.1.7 variants. Conclusions about previously exposed vaccinees were limited because only five to seven AZD1222 recipients were SARS-CoV-2 seropositive at baseline. A significant rise in spike-specific TCR breadth and depth was observed after two AZD1222 doses relative to day 0 and relative to MenACWY recipients. In the small 56-69-year group, the increase in depth fell short of significance, most likely because of low power.

What the time point label conveys for this sample: about 28 days (+/-7) after the second vaccine dose. AZD1222 recipients whose second dose came at about 4 weeks and those whose second dose came at about 12 weeks were combined into one group, since spike-specific TCR depth and breadth did not differ between the two schedules. The vaccinee samples were drawn from two UK trials, COV001 and COV002, one of which was a single-blind randomized controlled phase 2/3 trial testing AZD1222 (ChAdOx1 nCoV-19) in healthy adults. Trial participant PBMC samples were collected at day 0 and day 28 after the second dose for TCRbeta chain sequencing.

The sequence joins TRBV27 to TRBJ1-2; 8 central nucleotides agree with TRBD1. The receptor was derived from an adult who received the AZD1222 COVID-19 vaccine. Sample: peripheral blood, taken 28 days after the second AZD1222 dose. The sequenced DNA is TGTGCCAGCAGTTTATCGTGGCAGGGGGCCCTCTATGGCTACACCTTC. This yields the protein CASSLSWQGALYGYTF.